The rows below give T cell receptor beta chains drawn from one sample of a study of T-cell reconstitution after alpha-beta-depleted transplantation in children. TCRdb itself ran the PCR reads through MiXCR, one entry per CDR3 protein. Of about 230,000 distinct CDR3 sequences detected, 9.5% to 15% appear once; the ten largest clones hold around 3%. Sample: PBMCs from the stem cell graft donor, taken from the stem cell graft. These receptors were taken from a human donor who donated a stem cell graft to a child with acute lymphoblastic leukemia. The CDR3 runs from the conserved cysteine through the conserved F or W. A row's size may be missing; if present it is once, few, many or a size class.

J gene,clone size,V gene,CDR3 protein
TRBJ2-1,.,TRBV5-8,CASSFAAGQQFF
TRBJ2-5,many,TRBV12-3/TRBV12-4,CASSLPRSETQYF
TRBJ2-1,few,TRBV12-3/TRBV12-4,CASSLPGTGGYNEQFF
TRBJ2-2,.,TRBV30,CAWSYGTGELFF
TRBJ2-7,many,TRBV20-1,CSARELSYEQYF
TRBJ2-3,many,TRBV27,CASSNAWDTQYF
TRBJ2-5,once,TRBV20-1,CSASADSDQETQYF
TRBJ2-3,many,TRBV18,CASSPVALAGASVDTQYF
TRBJ2-3,many,TRBV7-9,CASSPRSRLAGTQYF
TRBJ2-7,.,TRBV7-2,CASSLHRLYEQYF
TRBJ2-7,few,TRBV4-3,CASSLEDGTKTEQYF
TRBJ2-3,many,TRBV5-1,CASSLPLLGSSTDTQYF
TRBJ2-7,.,TRBV7-2,CATKREDSPTYEQYF
TRBJ2-7,many,TRBV7-6,CASSLGGGIAEQYF
TRBJ1-1,many,TRBV19,CASSIVRLSGNTEAFF
TRBJ2-3,many,TRBV19,CASTHHGQSTDTQYF
TRBJ2-3,many,TRBV3-1,CASSQDSPGGDTQYF
TRBJ2-3,many,TRBV27,CASSLRLYTDTQYF
TRBJ2-2,many,TRBV12-3/TRBV12-4,CASSVHFRPFDGELFF
TRBJ2-7,many,TRBV20-1,CSAKGLIHNSDEQYF
TRBJ2-3,many,TRBV11-3,CASSLLGTSGASTDTQYF
TRBJ2-3,many,TRBV7-2,CASSPLSEGRQYF
TRBJ2-1,many,TRBV29-1,CSVLGDNEQFF
TRBJ2-2,many,TRBV7-8,CASSLGLVETGELFF
TRBJ2-7,many,TRBV9,CASSVDTGTSATYEQYF
TRBJ1-6,many,TRBV4-2,CASKERESYNSPLHF
TRBJ2-7,.,TRBV7-2,CASSPVRGGGFYEQYF
TRBJ2-1,many,TRBV7-9,CASTSGLLPYNEQFF
TRBJ1-3,many,TRBV28,CASSLRDTRGYSGNTIYF
TRBJ1-4,many,TRBV6-6,CASLDPTEKLFF
TRBJ1-1,many,TRBV18,CASSPGQGLNTEAFF
TRBJ2-6,many,TRBV4-2,CASSQVGGATGGSGANVLTF
TRBJ2-1,many,TRBV30,CAWSPTSGEQFF
TRBJ2-2,many,TRBV19,CASRRLAEDTGELFF
TRBJ2-7,many,TRBV7-9,CASSLALSRGGSSEQYF
TRBJ1-5,.,TRBV27,CASSFSPGKQPQHF